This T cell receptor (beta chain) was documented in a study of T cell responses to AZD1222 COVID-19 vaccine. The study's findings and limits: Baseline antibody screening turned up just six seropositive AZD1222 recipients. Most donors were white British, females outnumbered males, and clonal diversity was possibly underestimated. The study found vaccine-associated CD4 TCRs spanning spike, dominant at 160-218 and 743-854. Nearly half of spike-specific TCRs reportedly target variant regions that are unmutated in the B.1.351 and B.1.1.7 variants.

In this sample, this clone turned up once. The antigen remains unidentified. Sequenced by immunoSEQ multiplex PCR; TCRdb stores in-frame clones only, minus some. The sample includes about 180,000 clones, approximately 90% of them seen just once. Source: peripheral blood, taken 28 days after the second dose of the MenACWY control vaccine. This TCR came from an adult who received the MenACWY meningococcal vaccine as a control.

CDR3 sequence reads: CASSRTPFGQTNTEAFF. The CDR3 nucleotides read TGTGCCAGCAGCCGCACCCCCTTTGGGCAGACGAACACTGAAGCTTTCTTT. The V gene is TRBV7-9, the J gene TRBJ1-1; D gene ambiguous. Trimming pared 5 bases from V and 1 base from J, leaving 20 bases between. CDR3 length equals 17 residues. Germline loops: CDR1 SEHNR, CDR2 FQNEAQ (reference sequence).